These 26 T cell receptor beta chains share one sample of origin, sequenced in a study of cytomegalovirus exposure and HLA in healthy donors. Researchers ran the PCR with 60 Vbeta and 13 Jbeta primers. The repertoire was sequenced with immunoSEQ multiplex PCR; TCRdb's copy has only in-frame clones and lacks some. The repertoire has some 100,000 clones, around 80% of them found once; the top ten carry more than 3%. The sample consisted of PBMCs. Source of these receptors: a woman between 50 and 59 years old in good health and CMV-seropositive.

CDR3 nucleotides: TGTGCCAGCAGCGACCCCCCGGGACAGGGGGCCGTGGACACTGAAGCTTTCTTT. This translates into CASSDPPGQGAVDTEAFF. The chain employs TRBV9 and TRBJ1-1, with 12 bases matching TRBD1. Germline lookup yields CDR1 SGDLS and CDR2 YYNGEE. Trimming removed 3 bases from V and 3 bases from J; junction bases left unmatched: 12. This CDR3 has 18 amino acids. Full variable domain (outside the CDR3, taken from reference TRBV9 and TRBJ1-1): DSGVTQTPKHLITATGQRVTLRCSPRSGDLSVYWYQQSLDQGLQFLIQYYNGEERAKGNILERFSAQQFPDLHSELNLSSLELGDSALYFCASSDPPGQGAVDTEAFFGQGTRLTVV.

The rearrangement joins TRBV25-1 to TRBJ2-3; no firm D call. Germline lookup yields CDR1 MGHDK and CDR2 SYGVNS. Trimming left V 3 bases short and J 2 bases short, with 9 bases between. CDR3 length equals 14 residues. In DNA form, the CDR3 reads TGTGCCAGCAGTGACCCCCCCCACACAGATACGCAGTATTTT. Amino acids: CASSDPPHTDTQYF.

V and J are TRBV6-6 and TRBJ1-2; the match to TRBD1 covers 7 bases. This CDR3 spans 14 amino acids. V gave up 6 bases and J gave up 0 bases; unmatched junction bases: 4. Germline CDR1 and CDR2: MNHNY and SVGAGI (reference sequence). The CDR3 here is CASSGTATNYGYTF. As DNA, the CDR3 is TGTGCCAGCAGCGGGACAGCGACTAACTATGGCTACACCTTC.

The chain is built from TRBV5-1 and TRBJ2-6, with no clear D. Germline loops: CDR1 SGHRS, CDR2 YFSETQ. The CDR3 runs 15 residues. Trimming removed 0 bases at V and 2 bases at J, with 6 bases between. The CDR3 reads CASSLAGPGANVLTF. In DNA, the CDR3 is TGCGCCAGCAGCTTGGCTGGGCCTGGGGCCAACGTCCTGACTTTC.

This clone has just a few counts. The rearrangement links TRBV7-9 to TRBJ2-5, with 7 bases aligning to TRBD1. The end of the DNA is better explained by TRBJ2-7, so the J call may be wrong. This CDR3 has 15 amino acids. Germline V CDR1 and CDR2: SEHNR, FQNEAQ (reference sequence). CDR3 DNA sequence: TGTGCCAGCAGCCCGGGACAGTCAAGCTCCTACGAGCAGTACTTC. This codes for CASSPGQSSSYEQYF.

The chain employs TRBV2 and TRBJ1-6; D is uncertain. Per germline, CDR1 SNHLY and CDR2 FYNNEI. The V and J ends lost 6 bases and 0 bases respectively, with 9 bases between them. CDR3 length: 15 amino acids. This CDR3 reads CASSAGSSYNSPLHF. As DNA, the CDR3 is TGTGCCAGCAGCGCGGGCAGCTCCTATAATTCACCCCTCCACTTT. Complete variable domain (other parts from reference TRBV2 and TRBJ1-6): EPEVTQTPSHQVTQMGQEVILRCVPISNHLYFYWYRQILGQKVEFLVSFYNNEISEKSEIFDDQFSVERPDGSNFTLKIRSTKLEDSAMYFCASSAGSSYNSPLHFGNGTRLTVT.

The chain recombines TRBV7-8 with TRBJ1-6; maybe TRBD1 (5 bases). Germline values: CDR1 SGHVS, CDR2 FQNEAQ. The V end lost 5 bases, the J end lost 3 bases, and 11 bases lay between the germline ends. This CDR3 has 15 amino acids. In DNA, the CDR3 is TGTGCCAGCAGCCCCTTGGGGGGCTATAATTCACCCCTCCACTTT. As protein: CASSPLGGYNSPLHF.

This clone showed up just once. This rearrangement joins TRBV2 to TRBJ1-1; perhaps TRBD1 as D (6 bases). CDR3 length: 15 amino acids. V was pared by 5 bases and J by 1 base, with 14 bases between. From germline, CDR1 is SNHLY and CDR2 FYNNEI. The DNA of the CDR3 is TGTGCCAGCAGTCGTAACAGGGCCGCGAACACTGAAGCTTTCTTT. It translates to CASSRNRAANTEAFF.

In DNA form, the CDR3 reads TGTGCCAGCAGCTACACCTCCTACAATGAGCAGTTCTTC. Encoded protein: CASSYTSYNEQFF. V and J are TRBV7-9 and TRBJ2-1, with unresolved D. CDR3 length equals 13 residues. The germline V gene has CDR1 SEHNR and CDR2 FQNEAQ (reference sequence). V shed 4 bases and J shed 0 bases, with 4 bases lying between them.

This rearrangement joins TRBV7-7 to TRBJ2-2, with D possibly matching TRBD1 (6 bases). In germline, CDR1 is SSHAT, CDR2 FNYEAQ (reference sequence). This CDR3 region has 12 residues. As DNA, the CDR3 is TGTGCTATGAGGGGGTACACCGGGGAGCTGTTTTTT. Protein product: CAMRGYTGELFF.

The rearrangement uses TRBV19 and TRBJ2-1, with 10 positions matching TRBD2. V shed 6 bases, J shed 4 bases, and the junction held 6 bases outside the gene matches. Germline V gene sequence: CDR1 LNHDA, CDR2 SQIVND (reference sequence). CDR3 length: 15 residues. CDR3 sequence reads: CASRQLAGLYNEQFF. The CDR3 region has the DNA TGTGCCAGTAGACAACTAGCGGGGCTTTACAATGAGCAGTTCTTC.

The CDR3 coding sequence is TGTGCCAGTCGACTAGCGTCCTACAATGAGCAGTTCTTC. Protein: CASRLASYNEQFF. The chain employs TRBV13 and TRBJ2-1; TRBD2 aligns across 8 bases. This CDR3 region has 13 residues. The J segment lost 1 base and the V segment lost 9 bases, leaving 2 bases of the junction unmatched. In germline, CDR1 is PRHDT, CDR2 FYEKMQ (reference sequence). The whole variable domain, filled in from reference TRBV13 and TRBJ2-1, reads AAGVIQSPRHLIKEKRETATLKCYPIPRHDTVYWYQQGPGQDPQFLISFYEKMQSDKGSIPDRFSAQQFSDYHSELNMSSLELGDSALYFCASRLASYNEQFFGPGTRLTVL.

The V gene is TRBV6-1, the J gene TRBJ1-5; D is undetermined. The germline gives CDR1 MNHNS, CDR2 SASEGT. V gave up 3 bases and J gave up 0 bases, with 9 bases separating them. The CDR3 is 15 residues long. The CDR3 DNA is TGTGCCAGCAGTGATTTCGGGTTTAGCAATCAGCCCCAGCATTTT. Translating it yields CASSDFGFSNQPQHF.

The chain joins TRBV27 to TRBJ2-2, with D possibly being TRBD2 (5 bases). Germline V CDR1 and CDR2: MNHEY, SMNVEV (reference sequence). The V end lost 4 bases, the J end lost 5 bases, and 14 bases lay between the germline ends. The CDR3 runs 15 residues. In DNA, the CDR3 is TGTGCCAGCAGTTCCTACTCTTCGGGGACCGGGGAGCTGTTTTTT. Translating it yields CASSSYSSGTGELFF.

This clone was counted only a few times. This chain uses TRBV19 with TRBJ1-2, with 8 positions matching TRBD1. The germline CDR1 and CDR2 sequences are LNHDA and SQIVND (reference sequence). Losses at the gene ends were 6 bases for V and 6 bases for J; bases not matched to a gene: 3. The CDR3 has 12 residues. CDR3 protein: CASSLTGDGYTF. CDR3 sequence (DNA): TGTGCCAGTAGCCTGACAGGGGATGGCTACACCTTC.

The V call is TRBV19, the J call TRBJ1-1; 7 bases line up with TRBD1. The CDR3 consists of 17 residues. The germline gives CDR1 LNHDA, CDR2 SQIVND (reference sequence). The trim removed 6 bases at V and 1 base at J, leaving 14 bases unmatched. The CDR3: CASSLPGQLLSNTEAFF. The CDR3 coding sequence is TGTGCCAGTAGCCTGCCGGGACAGCTTCTCTCGAACACTGAAGCTTTCTTT.

V is TRBV5-6 and J is TRBJ1-2, with 8 bases fitting TRBD1. This CDR3 is 14 amino acids long. J lost 4 bases, V lost 3 bases, and 5 bases had no gene match. Germline-derived CDR1 and CDR2 are SGHDT and YYEEEE. The CDR3 is CASSSGTGTYGYTF. Written as DNA, the CDR3 is TGTGCCAGCAGCTCCGGGACAGGCACCTATGGCTACACCTTC.

V usage is TRBV19 and J usage is TRBJ2-3; TRBD2 aligns across 9 bases. V shed 6 bases, J shed 0 bases, and the junction held 4 bases outside the gene matches. The CDR3 is 15 amino acids. The germline CDR1 and CDR2 sequences are LNHDA and SQIVND (reference sequence). The CDR3: CASRPTSGSTDTQYF. CDR3 in DNA: TGTGCCAGTAGACCGACTAGCGGAAGCACAGATACGCAGTATTTT. The full variable domain, with the rest looked up from reference TRBV19 and TRBJ2-3, is DGGITQSPKYLFRKEGQNVTLSCEQNLNHDAMYWYRQDPGQGLRLIYYSQIVNDFQKGDIAEGYSVSREKKESFPLTVTSAQKNPTAFYLCASRPTSGSTDTQYFGPGTRLTVL.

V gene TRBV14 combines with J gene TRBJ1-1, with unresolved D. The CDR3 covers 14 residues. Trimming took off 2 bases at V and 11 bases at J, with 18 bases between the two ends. Germline V lookup: CDR1 SGHDN, CDR2 FVKESK. CDR3 nucleotide sequence: TGTGCCAGCAGCCAAACGTTATCGCCAGGCTACGCTTTCTTT. This codes for CASSQTLSPGYAFF.

The V gene is TRBV5-6, the J gene TRBJ1-1; 8 nucleotides agree with TRBD1. CDR1 is SGHDT and CDR2 is YYEEEE in the germline V gene. The CDR3 loop spans 16 amino acids. Trimming at V came to 2 bases and at J to 5 bases, leaving 11 bases not matched to a gene. The DNA of the CDR3 is TGTGCCAGCAGCTTTGGCGAACAGGGGGTTGGGACTGAAGCTTTCTTT. Its protein product is CASSFGEQGVGTEAFF.

The rearrangement joins TRBV27 to TRBJ2-7, with D unclear. The germline CDR1 and CDR2 sequences are MNHEY and SMNVEV (reference sequence). V shed 3 bases and J shed 1 base, with 10 bases lying between them. The length of the CDR3 is 14 residues. The CDR3 DNA follows: TGTGCCAGCAGTTTTATTGGGCCTTCCTACGAGCAGTACTTC. Translating it yields CASSFIGPSYEQYF.

J is TRBJ2-5 and V is TRBV9; TRBD2 might be the D (6 bases). CDR1 and CDR2 (germline): SGDLS, YYNGEE. V lost 1 base and J 4 bases, leaving 17 bases between the germline ends. The CDR3 extends over 16 amino acids. The CDR3 loop reads CASSVRVGVGGETQYF. The CDR3 region has the DNA TGTGCCAGCAGCGTAAGGGTGGGAGTGGGAGGAGAGACCCAGTACTTC.

This clone was picked up one time. V is TRBV5-1 and J is TRBJ1-2, with D maybe TRBD1 (5 bases). CDR1 and CDR2 from the germline V gene are SGHRS and YFSETQ. The CDR3 has 14 residues. Trimming stripped 0 bases from V and 8 bases from J, with 14 bases between. CDR3 protein: CASSLAGRGRGYTF. Here the CDR3 DNA reads TGCGCCAGCAGCTTGGCCGGGAGGGGAAGAGGCTACACCTTC.

V is TRBV5-5 and J is TRBJ2-7; possible D gene TRBD1, 6 bases. Looked up from germline, CDR1 is SGHKS and CDR2 is YYEKEE (reference sequence). This CDR3 contains 15 residues. Deletions cut 4 bases from V and 3 bases from J, with 17 bases between. CDR3 in DNA: TGTGCCAGCAGCCCCTTGGGACAAGACAACTACGAGCAGTACTTC. Translated: CASSPLGQDNYEQYF.

The V call is TRBV27, the J call TRBJ2-3; D remains ambiguous. The V gene lost 3 bases and the J gene lost 6 bases, with 7 bases spanning the gap. Germline CDR1 and CDR2: MNHEY and SMNVEV (reference sequence). The CDR3 covers 12 residues. CDR3 loop: CASSFPGDTQYF. CDR3 coding DNA: TGTGCCAGCAGTTTTCCGGGTGATACGCAGTATTTT.

The J gene is TRBJ2-3, the V gene TRBV29-1; D gene uncertain. V was clipped by 1 base and J by 4 bases, with 12 bases between them. Per germline, CDR1 SQVTM and CDR2 ANQGSEA. The CDR3 length is 14 residues. The CDR3 nucleotides read TGCAGCGTTGAAGTCGGCACAGTCTCAGATACGCAGTATTTT. Its protein product is CSVEVGTVSDTQYF.